This TCR beta chain was sequenced in a study of breast tumors, draining lymph nodes, adjacent tissues (dated by TCRdb to the mid-2010s). With respect to the entire study: The study compared TCR beta repertoires across tumor, adjacent nontumor tissue and axillary lymph nodes from breast cancer patients. The study aimed to assess the relationships and possible T-cell exchange between tumor, surrounding tissue and draining lymph node repertoires in human breast cancer. General study outcomes and caveats: Tumor and nontumor tissue repertoires were found to be significantly more similar in luminal-like than in basal-like breast cancer. The conclusion that tumor T cells originate in lymph nodes was framed as consistent with a hypothesis rather than directly demonstrated. A scenario in which most tumor T cells derive from the lymph node and then expand within tumor tissue was judged to be consistent with the data. Tumor T-cell repertoires showed less diversity than lymph node repertoires and more diversity than nontumor tissue repertoires, and tumor T-cell repertoires showed preferential V and J gene usage.

Sequenced on an Illumina HiSeq 2000. TCR beta chain libraries were generated by multiplex PCR amplification. High-throughput sequencing was used to analyze the amplified TCR beta chain products. TCRdb trimmed the raw reads at Q25, called clones with MiXCR and kept productive beta chains. CDR3 protein duplicates are merged, each entry listing the most common genes and DNA. The sample has about 80,000 distinct CDR3 sequences on record, approximately 19% of them singletons. Around 2.5% of the sample is in the top ten clones. Lymph node samples were obtained from the axillary draining lymph nodes of breast cancer patients. V is reduced by 7 bases and J by 0 bases, leaving a spacing of 6 bases between them. Per the germline V gene (reference sequence), MNHEY is the CDR1 and SMNVEV is the CDR2. The CDR3 holds 13 amino acids from the cysteine to the phenylalanine. Kept here is only the CDR3 DNA, which spans 39 bases and is read in frame from base 1.

The sample holds many counts of this clonotype. Its cognate antigen has yet to be identified. Per-nucleotide qualities are absent, and no much larger clonotype sits a single base away. The sequencing input was axillary lymph node tissue. This TCR was sampled from a female donor with breast cancer. Some clones in this sample may be carry-over from other donors' samples. In this chain, TRBV27 is recombined with TRBJ2-2, with no confidently assigned D gene. The DNA is as follows: TGTGCCAGCATGGAGACGAACACCGGGGAGCTGTTTTTT. The translation is CASMETNTGELFF.